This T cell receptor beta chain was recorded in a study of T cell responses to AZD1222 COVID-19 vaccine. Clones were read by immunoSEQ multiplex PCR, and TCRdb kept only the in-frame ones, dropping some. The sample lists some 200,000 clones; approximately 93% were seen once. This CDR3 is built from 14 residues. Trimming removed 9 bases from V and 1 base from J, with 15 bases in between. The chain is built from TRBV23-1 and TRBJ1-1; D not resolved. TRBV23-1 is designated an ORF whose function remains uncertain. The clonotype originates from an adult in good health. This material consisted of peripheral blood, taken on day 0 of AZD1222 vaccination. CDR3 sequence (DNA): TGCGCCAGGACCGTCTGGCGGAGGAACACTGAAGCTTTCTTT. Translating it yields CARTVWRRNTEAFF.